Detailed here is one T cell receptor beta chain. The method was immunoSEQ multiplex PCR; TCRdb's version includes in-frame clones alone and lacks a portion of them. The top ten hold 0.18% of the sample, which has some 80,000 clones, approximately 97% seen once. The sample comes from a study of technical replicates of blood from a few donors. CDR3 size: 15 residues. Trimming left V 0 bases short and J 2 bases short, with 9 bases between. CDR1 and CDR2 (germline): SGHRS, YFSETQ. This TCR was recovered from a human donor in good health. Sequenced sample: T cells isolated from PBMCs. This chain joins TRBV5-1 and TRBJ1-5, with D maybe TRBD1 (5 bases). The CDR3 here is CASSLEGRGNQPQHF. In DNA form, the CDR3 reads TGCGCCAGCAGCTTGGAGGGCAGGGGCAATCAGCCCCAGCATTTT.